This T cell receptor (beta chain) was sequenced during a study of cytomegalovirus exposure and HLA in healthy donors. Findings and caveats of the study: For most TCR beta V segments, an earlier analysis put the productive rate at about 90% or about 30% of the time. Clonal expansion, a later analysis showed, was greater in HLA-associated TCR beta chains than in equally common others. Later analysis associated a missense DCLRE1C variant with TCR beta V- and J-gene trimming.

It was with 60 Vbeta and 13 Jbeta primers that the PCR ran. Profiling relied on immunoSEQ multiplex PCR, and the TCRdb table lists in-frame clones only, not all of them. The data show roughly 130,000 clones, almost 85% seen once. The length of the CDR3 is 11 residues. Germline loops: CDR1 SEHNR, CDR2 FQNEAQ (reference sequence). These donors counted as nominally healthy when sampled, but unrecorded immune exposures were likely. Comment on this clone: Its antigen remains unidentified.

The sequence was obtained from a boy aged 2 to 10 in good health and CMV-seronegative. The sequenced sample was PBMCs. The V call is TRBV7-9, the J call TRBJ2-7, with no clear D. The CDR3 region has the DNA TGTGCCAGCAGCTTAGGCGGAATGGAATCAGTC. It encodes CASSLGGMESV.